In this sample, the clone carrying this TCR beta chain turned up once. The V gene's germline CDR1 is SGHNT and CDR2 YYREEE (reference sequence). The CDR3 has 15 amino acids. V lost 4 bases and J 3 bases, leaving 16 bases between the germline ends. This record comes from a study of blood T cell repertoires in COVID-19. Study as a whole: Samples representing acute and convalescent COVID-19 were sourced from the United States, Italy and Spain. Sample material is recorded as cDNA or gDNA derived from T cells, B-cell-depleted T cells, or PBMCs.

The assay was immunoSEQ multiplex PCR, and TCRdb's table has in-frame clones only and misses some. Of a few hundred thousand clones detected, around 80% appear once; the ten largest clones hold more than 9%. V gene TRBV5-4 combines with J gene TRBJ1-2; a possible D gene is TRBD1 (6 bases). This receptor was identified in an elderly woman with acute or convalescent COVID-19. Material: peripheral blood. The CDR3 reads CASSPGGGVHYGYTF. The CDR3 DNA is TGTGCCAGCAGCCCGGGGGGGGGCGTCCACTATGGCTACACCTTC.